This entry is about one TCR beta chain. Repertoires were generated with immunoSEQ multiplex PCR, while TCRdb's copy carries only in-frame clones and drops some. The table has about 820,000 clones, 92% seen once. This specimen belongs to a study of shared clonotypes between healthy human individuals. Study-level background: Each donor's CD8 memory used one plate, CD8 naive two, each CD4 subset three.

CD8 cells regarded as naive lacked CD45RO, were positively chosen for CCR7, and omitted terminally differentiated effector memory CD45RA+ cells. The donors, healthy adults who were HIV-negative, had experienced no recent acute infections or vaccinations. This CDR3 comprises 12 residues. The germline V and J ends were trimmed by 3 bases and 7 bases, with 12 bases remaining between them. Germline V gene lookup returns CDR1 SQVTM and CDR2 ANQGSEA. Specimen: naive CD8+ T cells sorted from blood. The receptor's source is a man younger than 45 in good health. This rearrangement joins TRBV29-1 to TRBJ2-5; D unclear. CDR3 in DNA: TGCAGCGTTGACAACCCAAGCGTGACCCAGTACTTC. Its protein product is CSVDNPSVTQYF. The whole variable domain, remainder taken from reference TRBV29-1 and TRBJ2-5, is SAVISQKPSRDICQRGTSLTIQCQVDSQVTMMFWYRQQPGQSLTLIATANQGSEATYESGFVIDKFPISRPNLTFSTLTVSNMSPEDSSIYLCSVDNPSVTQYFGPGTRLLVL.